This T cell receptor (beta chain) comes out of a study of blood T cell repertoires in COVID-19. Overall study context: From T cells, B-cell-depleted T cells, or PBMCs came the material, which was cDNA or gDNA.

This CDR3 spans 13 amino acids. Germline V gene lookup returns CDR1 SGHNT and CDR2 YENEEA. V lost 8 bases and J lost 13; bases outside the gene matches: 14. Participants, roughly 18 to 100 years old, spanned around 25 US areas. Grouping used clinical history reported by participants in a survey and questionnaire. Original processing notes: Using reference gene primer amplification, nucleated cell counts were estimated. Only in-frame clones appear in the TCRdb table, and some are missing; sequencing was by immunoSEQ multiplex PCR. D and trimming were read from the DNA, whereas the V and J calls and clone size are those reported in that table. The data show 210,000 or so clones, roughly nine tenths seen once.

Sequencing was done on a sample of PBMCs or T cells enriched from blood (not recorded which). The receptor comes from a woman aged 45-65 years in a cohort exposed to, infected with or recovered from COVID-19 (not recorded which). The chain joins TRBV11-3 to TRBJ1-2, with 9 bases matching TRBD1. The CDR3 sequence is CASRKTGGMGCTF. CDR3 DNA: TGTGCCAGCCGAAAGACAGGGGGAATGGGATGCACCTTC.